One and the same sample provided the 12 T cell receptor beta chains below, sequenced in a study of blood T cells in healthy people across ages. With a J-beta primer mix and a sample-barcoded 5' primer, a second PCR ran about 7 to 12 cycles. From the 5' RACE reads, TCRdb called clonotypes with MiXCR, one entry per CDR3 protein. The data hold roughly 1.5 million distinct CDR3 sequences, with 35% to 45% observed a single time. The material sequenced was blood. The receptors shown here come from a woman in her late teens or twenties in good health.

This clonotype was counted many times. CDR3 in DNA: TGTGCCAGCAGTTTACTGGGGGGGAACACTGAAGCTTTCTTT. Translating gives CASSLLGGNTEAFF. J is TRBJ1-1 and V is TRBV7-2; a possible D gene is TRBD1 (5 bases). This CDR3 spans 14 amino acids. V was clipped by 6 bases and J by 1 base, with 12 bases between them. Germline CDR1 SGHTA, CDR2 FQGNSA.

The V gene is TRBV6-2 or TRBV6-3, the J gene TRBJ2-1; D ambiguous. Per germline, CDR1 MNHEY and CDR2 SVGEGT. V dropped 6 bases and J dropped 0 bases, with 12 bases sitting between them. The CDR3 totals 15 residues. CDR3 DNA sequence: TGTGCCAGCAGAGTCGAGAGGTCCTCCTACAATGAGCAGTTCTTC. Translated, it gives CASRVERSSYNEQFF.

This clonotype showed up just a few times. The chain recombines TRBV7-2 with TRBJ2-7; the D is unclear. The closer fit of TRBJ2-5 to the DNA end suggests the J call may be wrong. CDR1 is SGHTA and CDR2 is FQGNSA in the germline V gene. This CDR3 has 13 residues. CDR3 loop: CASSLGSPRTQYF. CDR3 in DNA: TGTGCCAGCAGCTTAGGATCGCCGCGGACCCAGTACTTC.

Worth noting for this clonotype: A much larger clone differs from this one at a single base, so this may be a read error. The gene calls are TRBV7-2 and TRBJ1-2, with D tentatively TRBD1 (5 bases). The CDR3 extends over 14 amino acids. Per the germline V gene, CDR1 is SGHTA and CDR2 is FQGNSA. V lost 5 bases and J lost 4, with 14 bases in between. The CDR3, as DNA: TGTGCCAGCAGCCCAGGGAGCGTTCCCTATGGCTACACCTTC. Its protein is CASSPGSVPYGYTF.

V and J are TRBV6-2 or TRBV6-3 and TRBJ2-5; no reliable D call. V was pared by 8 bases and J by 2 bases, with 15 bases between. CDR3 length: 14 residues. Germline V CDR1 and CDR2: MNHEY, SVGEGT. The CDR3 sequence: CASRIGFPQETQYF. The CDR3 nucleotides read TGTGCCAGCCGGATCGGGTTCCCTCAAGAGACCCAGTACTTC.

The chain links TRBV20-1 to TRBJ2-7; TRBD1 might be the D (5 bases). CDR3 length equals 13 residues. V was pared by 0 bases and J by 2 bases, with 8 bases between. The germline V gene has CDR1 DFQATT and CDR2 SNEGSKA (reference sequence). CDR3 nucleotide sequence: TGCAGTGCTAGAGATCTGACAGCCTACGAGCAGTACTTC. It specifies CSARDLTAYEQYF.

The CDR3: CASSLGSGRFSYEQYF. The CDR3 region has the DNA TGTGCCAGCAGCTTAGGATCCGGGAGATTCTCCTACGAGCAGTACTTC. The V and J genes are TRBV7-2 and TRBJ2-4; D might be TRBD2 (6 bases). The last part of the DNA fits TRBJ2-7 better; the J call may be wrong. Germline CDR1 and CDR2: SGHTA and FQGNSA. CDR3 length equals 16 residues.

The chain has TRBV15 and TRBJ1-2, with D unclear. The V gene lost 0 bases and the J gene lost 6 bases, with 8 bases spanning the gap. CDR3 length equals 13 residues. Germline-derived CDR1 and CDR2 are LNHNV and YYDKDF (reference sequence). The CDR3 is CATSRDLADGYTF. CDR3 sequence (DNA): TGTGCCACCAGCAGAGATCTTGCCGATGGCTACACCTTC. Drawing the rest from reference TRBV15 and TRBJ1-2, the complete variable domain is DAMVIQNPRYQVTQFGKPVTLSCSQTLNHNVMYWYQQKSSQAPKLLFHYYDKDFNNEADTPDNFQSRRPNTSFCFLDIRSPGLGDTAMYLCATSRDLADGYTFGSGTRLTVV.

The V and J genes are TRBV2 and TRBJ2-7; possibly TRBD2 for D (7 bases). CDR1 is SNHLY, CDR2 FYNNEI, per germline. The CDR3 is 13 residues long. Trimming removed 8 bases from V and 4 bases from J, with 15 bases in between. The CDR3 region is CASGGAMGYEQYF. The DNA of the CDR3 is TGTGCCAGCGGGGGGGCCATGGGTTACGAGCAGTACTTC.

This chain joins TRBV7-9 and TRBJ1-1; the D is unclear. The V gene lost 2 bases and the J gene lost 4 bases, with 8 bases spanning the gap. The CDR3 loop spans 13 amino acids. Germline V gene sequence: CDR1 SEHNR, CDR2 FQNEAQ (reference sequence). Here the CDR3 DNA reads TGTGCCAGCAGCTTATCAATAGGCACTGAAGCTTTCTTT. Translation gives CASSLSIGTEAFF.

V usage is TRBV6-1 and J usage is TRBJ2-3; 15 bases agree with TRBD2. V shed 5 bases, J shed 4 bases, and the junction held 10 bases outside the gene matches. The CDR3 has 18 residues. Germline V gene lookup returns CDR1 MNHNS and CDR2 SASEGT. Here the CDR3 DNA reads TGTGCCAGCAGTCCTTCCGGGACTAGCGGGGGGACCGCAGATACGCAGTATTTT. Protein: CASSPSGTSGGTADTQYF.

V is TRBV29-1 and J is TRBJ2-3, with TRBD2 matching over 7 bases. J lost 2 bases, V lost 3 bases, and 8 bases had no gene match. The germline V gene encodes CDR1 SQVTM and CDR2 ANQGSEA. The CDR3 is 15 amino acids. The CDR3 DNA reads as TGCAGCGTTGAGGCTAGCGGTTACCTCACAGATACGCAGTATTTT. Its translation: CSVEASGYLTDTQYF.